Given below is one T cell receptor (beta chain) in context. Its matching antigen is unknown. Distinct nucleotide sequences in the sample also encode this CDR3. TCRdb keeps only in-frame clones here, not all; method: immunoSEQ multiplex PCR. The sample carries 300,000 to 400,000 clones, roughly 91% recorded once. The data were taken from a study of Ad26.COV2.S vaccination and SARS-CoV-2 variants. Study context: Dosing was one shot or two shots 56 days apart. Points from the study as a whole: Assessments of TCR breadth and depth may have underestimated the total T cell responses.

Treatment: 19 received Ad26.COV2.S at low or high dose, single or two shots; about 5 received placebo; per-sample allocation not given. Sampling took place 63 days after the first vaccine or placebo injection. This person who donated was an adult of 18-55 years in Boston. Germline CDR1 is MDHEN and CDR2 is SYDVKM. Trimming stripped 8 bases from V and 3 bases from J, with 5 bases between. This CDR3 is 10 amino acids long. Sequences were derived from peripheral blood, sampled in a trial of Ad26.COV2.S vaccine versus placebo. V usage is TRBV28 and J usage is TRBJ2-7; D uncertain. The sequence was collected from a person aged 18 to 65 who received the Ad26.COV2.S COVID-19 vaccine or a placebo. Written as DNA, the CDR3 is TGTGCCAGCTCCCGCTACGAGCAGTACTTC. It translates to CASSRYEQYF.